The 14 T cell receptor beta chains in this list originate from one sample, sequenced in a study of shared clonotypes between healthy human individuals. Clones were read by immunoSEQ multiplex PCR, and TCRdb kept only the in-frame ones, dropping some. The table has 2 million or so clones, 85% to 95% seen once; the top ten hold around 0.13%. The sequencing input was naive CD4+ T cells sorted from blood. The sample's subset: CD45RA+ positively selected. Source of these receptors: a man younger than 30 in good health.

V is TRBV18 and J is TRBJ2-7; D is unresolved. V lost 0 bases and J 0 bases, leaving 9 bases between the germline ends. Looked up from germline, CDR1 is KGHSH and CDR2 is LQKENI. The CDR3 is made up of 15 amino acids. The CDR3 spells CASSPPGSVSYEQYF. Here the CDR3 DNA reads TGTGCCAGCTCACCACCGGGAAGCGTCTCCTACGAGCAGTACTTC.

This rearrangement joins TRBV25-1 to TRBJ1-2, with D unresolved. CDR1 is MGHDK, CDR2 SYGVNS, per germline. This CDR3 region has 13 residues. V gave up 2 bases and J gave up 2 bases, with 6 bases separating them. In nucleotides, the CDR3 is TGTGCCAGCAGTGAAGTTGTAAACTATGGCTACACCTTC. Protein product: CASSEVVNYGYTF.

This clone was observed once. The rearrangement uses TRBV27 and TRBJ1-4; D remains unclear. With 6 bases removed from V and 6 bases from J, the gap between germline ends came to 11 bases. The CDR3 has 13 amino acids. CDR1 and CDR2 (germline): MNHEY, SMNVEV (reference sequence). This chain's CDR3 is CASRSSVDEKLFF. For the CDR3, the DNA is TGTGCCAGCAGATCCTCGGTGGATGAAAAACTGTTTTTT. Looking up the rest from reference TRBV27 and TRBJ1-4 gives the full variable domain: EAQVTQNPRYLITVTGKKLTVTCSQNMNHEYMSWYRQDPGLGLRQIYYSMNVEVTDKGDVPEGYKVSRKEKRNFPLILESPSPNQTSLYFCASRSSVDEKLFFGSGTQLSVL.

This clone was seen only once. V and J are TRBV4-3 and TRBJ1-1; D possibly corresponds to TRBD1 (5 bases). Trimming cost V 8 bases and J 4 bases, with 14 bases left between them. Germline CDR1 is LGHNA and CDR2 is YSLEER. CDR3 length: 13 residues. The CDR3 DNA follows: TGCGCCAGCGCCGCGTTAGGGACCACTGAAGCTTTCTTT. Amino acid sequence: CASAALGTTEAFF.

The chain has TRBV7-9 and TRBJ2-4; D possibly matches TRBD1 or TRBD2 (5 bases each). The CDR3 extends over 15 amino acids. The germline V gene encodes CDR1 SEHNR and CDR2 FQNEAQ (reference sequence). Trimming left V 8 bases short and J 0 bases short, with 14 bases between. CDR3 residues: CASGAGTLAKNIQYF. CDR3 nucleotides: TGTGCCAGCGGAGCCGGGACCTTAGCCAAAAACATTCAGTACTTC.

The J gene is TRBJ1-6, the V gene TRBV7-9; D perhaps matches TRBD1 (6 bases). Trimming left V 5 bases short and J 0 bases short, with 11 bases between. Germline CDR1 and CDR2: SEHNR and FQNEAQ (reference sequence). CDR3 length: 16 amino acids. The CDR3 bases are TGTGCCAGCAGCCCACAGGGTGGCTCCTATAATTCACCCCTCCACTTT. This codes for CASSPQGGSYNSPLHF.

The chain employs TRBV5-4 and TRBJ2-5; a possible D gene is TRBD2 (6 bases). Trimming cost V 0 bases and J 1 base, with 13 bases left between them. The CDR3 covers 16 residues. The germline CDR1 and CDR2 sequences are SGHNT and YYREEE (reference sequence). Written as DNA, the CDR3 is TGTGCCAGCAGCTTGGTGGGGACGGGAGTCCAAGAGACCCAGTACTTC. It specifies CASSLVGTGVQETQYF.

V gene TRBV5-1 combines with J gene TRBJ1-1, with D uncertain. The CDR3 consists of 14 residues. Trimming stripped 6 bases from V and 2 bases from J, with 14 bases between. Germline V gene lookup returns CDR1 SGHRS and CDR2 YFSETQ. CDR3 amino acids: CASTSRAQNTEAFF. CDR3 bases: TGCGCCAGCACGTCTCGGGCCCAAAACACTGAAGCTTTCTTT.

The chain couples TRBV25-1 to TRBJ1-2, with 9 bases fitting TRBD1. Germline values: CDR1 MGHDK, CDR2 SYGVNS. The CDR3 runs 15 residues. V lost 6 bases and J lost 4; bases outside the gene matches: 9. The CDR3 DNA reads as TGTGCCAGCAGCGAGGACAGGGGAAGGGGCTATGGCTACACCTTC. As protein: CASSEDRGRGYGYTF.

The chain has TRBV25-1 and TRBJ2-5; the D is unclear. This CDR3 has 12 amino acids. Per the germline V gene, CDR1 is MGHDK and CDR2 is SYGVNS. V was pared by 4 bases and J by 7 bases, with 10 bases between. CDR3 sequence: CASSGAHWTQYF. As DNA, the CDR3 is TGTGCCAGCAGTGGGGCGCATTGGACCCAGTACTTC.

CDR3 sequence (DNA): TGTGCCAGCAGCCAGGGACGGGACTACGAGCAGTACTTC. It is translated as CASSQGRDYEQYF. The V gene is TRBV7-9, the J gene TRBJ2-7; tentatively, D is TRBD1 or TRBD2 (5 bases each). The CDR3 contains 13 residues. Germline V gene data show CDR1 as SEHNR and CDR2 as FQNEAQ (reference sequence). Trimming shortened V by 5 bases and J by 3 bases, and 11 bases separated the two germline ends.

Worth noting for this clone: This sample also contains other DNA sequences that code for the same CDR3. This rearrangement joins TRBV5-1 to TRBJ2-5; the D gene is possibly TRBD2 (6 bases). CDR1 is SGHRS, CDR2 YFSETQ, per germline. This CDR3 contains 13 residues. Trimming took 0 bases from V and 4 from J, leaving 7 bases between them. The CDR3, as DNA: TGCGCCAGCAGCTTGGTGGGAGGAGAGACCCAGTACTTC. This codes for CASSLVGGETQYF.

The rearrangement uses TRBV25-1 and TRBJ2-1; 7 nucleotides align to TRBD2. Germline CDR1 MGHDK, CDR2 SYGVNS. The CDR3 covers 15 residues. With 5 bases clipped from V and 0 bases from J, the junction kept 4 bases outside the gene matches. The CDR3 sequence: CASSPSGTSYNEQFF. DNA of the CDR3: TGTGCCAGCAGTCCGAGCGGGACCTCCTACAATGAGCAGTTCTTC.

CDR3: CASSVDTITDTQYF. CDR3 nucleotide sequence: TGTGCCAGCAGCGTGGACACTATCACAGATACGCAGTATTTT. The V call is TRBV11-2, the J call TRBJ2-3; maybe TRBD1 (5 bases). The length of the CDR3 is 14 residues. The germline V gene encodes CDR1 SGHAT and CDR2 FQNNGV. V was shortened by 5 bases and J by 2 bases, with 11 bases between the two germline ends.